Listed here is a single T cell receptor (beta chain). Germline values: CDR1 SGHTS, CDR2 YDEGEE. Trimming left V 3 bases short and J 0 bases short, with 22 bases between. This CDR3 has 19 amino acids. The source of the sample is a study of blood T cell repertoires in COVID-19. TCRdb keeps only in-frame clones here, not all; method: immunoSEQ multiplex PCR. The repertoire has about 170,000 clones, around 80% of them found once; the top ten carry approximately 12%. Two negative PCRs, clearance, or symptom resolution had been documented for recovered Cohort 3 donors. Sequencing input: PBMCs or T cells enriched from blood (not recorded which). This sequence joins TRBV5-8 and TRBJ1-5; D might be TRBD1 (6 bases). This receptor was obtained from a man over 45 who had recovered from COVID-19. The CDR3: CASSSYDRPGFYSNQPQHF. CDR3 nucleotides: TGTGCCAGCAGCTCATACGACAGGCCTGGCTTTTATAGCAATCAGCCCCAGCATTTT.